This passage covers 29 T cell receptor beta chains from one sample sequenced in a study of blood T cells in healthy people across ages. Combining a sample-barcoded 5' primer with a J-beta primer mix, a second PCR ran for 7 to 11 cycles. MiXCR, run by TCRdb on the 5' RACE reads, gives a single entry per CDR3 protein. The sample has 650,000 to 950,000 distinct CDR3 sequences, approximately 44% seen once. Sequencing input: blood. The receptors stem from a man in his sixties in good health.

The chain couples TRBV20-1 to TRBJ1-2; TRBD1 agrees at 8 bases. Trimming at V came to 1 base and at J to 6 bases, leaving 7 bases not matched to a gene. The germline V gene has CDR1 DFQATT and CDR2 SNEGSKA (reference sequence). The CDR3 extends over 14 amino acids. The CDR3 region has the DNA TGCAGTGCTAGAGCCCCAGGGGGCGCGGATGGCTACACCTTC. It encodes CSARAPGGADGYTF.

The chain couples TRBV5-1 to TRBJ2-7; D gene uncertain. The CDR3 sequence is 13 residues long. Germline CDR1 SGHRS, CDR2 YFSETQ. Deletions cut 2 bases from V and 7 bases from J, with 13 bases between. The CDR3 region is CASSFRAHEEQYF. The CDR3 nucleotides read TGCGCCAGCAGCTTTCGGGCTCACGAGGAGCAGTACTTC.

As for this clonotype: Since no conserved phenylalanine or tryptophan closes the CDR3, a read error is the likely cause. The limits of the CDR3 on the DNA are not certain, so only TCRdb's listed CDR3 is given. The chain joins TRBV7-3 to TRBJ2-5; the table's D call, TRBD1, was not checked against the DNA. The CDR3 spans 17 amino acids, including both terminal residues. The germline CDR1 and CDR2 sequences are SGHTA and FQGTGA. The CDR3 loop is CASSRDGTGADGYTFGS.

V gene TRBV4-3 combines with J gene TRBJ2-1; weak D call: TRBD2 (6 bases). V lost 2 bases and J 0 bases, leaving 11 bases between the germline ends. There are 16 residues in the CDR3. CDR1 and CDR2 from the germline V gene are LGHNA and YSLEER. CDR3 sequence: CASSQSVTSSYNEQFF. The CDR3 DNA reads as TGCGCCAGCAGCCAATCCGTGACTAGCTCCTACAATGAGCAGTTCTTC.

The chain couples TRBV6-2 or TRBV6-3 to TRBJ2-1; 7 bases match TRBD1. The germline V gene has CDR1 MNHEY and CDR2 SVGEGT. The CDR3 loop spans 15 amino acids. The ends lost 5 bases at V and 6 bases at J; junction bases unmatched: 10. Here the CDR3 reads CASSHIGQEANEQFF. The CDR3, as DNA: TGTGCCAGCAGTCACATCGGACAGGAGGCCAATGAGCAGTTCTTC.

This clonotype was seen a few times. The chain carries TRBV18 and TRBJ1-1; 9 bases map to TRBD1. Trimming took 3 bases from V and 3 from J; bases not matched to a gene: 5. The CDR3 extends over 15 amino acids. Germline V lookup: CDR1 KGHSH, CDR2 LQKENI. The CDR3 is CASSPNRGRDTEAFF. CDR3 sequence (DNA): TGTGCCAGCTCACCTAACAGGGGGCGGGACACTGAAGCTTTCTTT.

The chain is built from TRBV28 and TRBJ2-7; D unresolved. The CDR3 is 15 amino acids. The germline gives CDR1 MDHEN, CDR2 SYDVKM. The germline V and J ends were trimmed by 2 bases and 3 bases, with 14 bases remaining between them. For the CDR3, the DNA is TGTGCCAGCAGTTTACACGTAGGCGGAAACTACGAGCAGTACTTC. It encodes CASSLHVGGNYEQYF.

The chain employs TRBV2 and TRBJ2-3; 7 bases fit TRBD1. V lost 9 bases, J lost 4 bases, and 4 bases stayed unmatched. The germline V gene encodes CDR1 SNHLY and CDR2 FYNNEI. CDR3 length: 12 amino acids. The CDR3 here is CASGQVADTQYF. For the CDR3, the DNA is TGTGCCAGTGGACAGGTAGCAGATACGCAGTATTTT.

The chain combines TRBV6-5 with TRBJ2-2; 7 nucleotides align to TRBD1. With V trimmed by 2 bases and J by 1 base, 4 bases remained unmatched. The V gene's germline CDR1 is MNHEY and CDR2 SVGAGI. The CDR3 loop spans 16 amino acids. CDR3: CASSYTRTGNTGELFF. In nucleotides, the CDR3 is TGTGCCAGCAGTTACACCAGGACAGGGAACACCGGGGAGCTGTTTTTT.

This clonotype was picked up a small number of times. The genes are TRBV7-2 and TRBJ1-5; 10 nucleotides line up with TRBD1. The junction had 2 bases not matched to a gene; V was cut back by 4 bases and J by 5 bases. This CDR3 has 14 residues. The germline CDR1 and CDR2 sequences are SGHTA and FQGNSA. Written as DNA, the CDR3 is TGTGCCAGCAGCTGGACAGGGGGAGATCAGCCCCAGCATTTT. Amino acids: CASSWTGGDQPQHF.

V usage is TRBV6-1 and J usage is TRBJ2-2; D is perhaps TRBD1 (6 bases). This CDR3 spans 14 amino acids. Germline V gives CDR1 MNHNS, CDR2 SASEGT. V dropped 1 base and J dropped 3 bases, with 6 bases sitting between them. The CDR3 sequence is CASSEDRDTGELFF. Here the CDR3 DNA reads TGTGCCAGCAGTGAAGACAGGGACACCGGGGAGCTGTTTTTT.

This clonotype turned up a few times. The junction shows a germline mismatch at one end, possibly a read error. The rearrangement joins TRBV29-1 to TRBJ1-2; the match to TRBD1 covers 8 bases. The CDR3 covers 14 residues. CDR1 and CDR2 from the germline V gene are SQVTM and ANQGSEA. This CDR3 reads CSVVPFQGADGYTF. CDR3 nucleotides: TGCAGCGTTGTCCCTTTCCAGGGGGCGGATGGTTACACCTTC.

The rearrangement uses TRBV29-1 and TRBJ2-2; 10 nucleotides line up with TRBD2. The V gene end was trimmed by 5 bases and the J gene end by 3 bases; junction bases not matched to a gene: 9. CDR1 is SQVTM, CDR2 ANQGSEA, per germline. This CDR3 comprises 16 residues. CDR3 sequence reads: CSVRQASGGDTGELFF. CDR3 sequence (DNA): TGCAGCGTTAGACAAGCTAGCGGGGGTGACACCGGGGAGCTGTTTTTT.

V gene TRBV29-1 combines with J gene TRBJ1-5; no firm D call. This CDR3 is built from 12 residues. V lost 5 bases and J 2 bases, leaving 7 bases between the germline ends. Per the germline V gene, CDR1 is SQVTM and CDR2 is ANQGSEA. CDR3 DNA: TGCAGCGTTAAATGGGGCAATCAGCCCCAGCATTTT. Protein product: CSVKWGNQPQHF.

There are many counts of this clonotype. The genes are TRBV2 and TRBJ2-3, with D tentatively TRBD1 (5 bases). The germline V and J ends were trimmed by 7 bases and 4 bases, with 12 bases remaining between them. CDR1 is SNHLY and CDR2 is FYNNEI in the germline V gene. This CDR3 comprises 13 residues. CDR3 bases: TGTGCCAGCAAGCAGGGTGTGGCAGATACGCAGTATTTT. This gives the protein CASKQGVADTQYF.

This clonotype was observed a few times. The gene calls are TRBV20-1 and TRBJ2-3; 9 bases are shared with TRBD2. J lost 5 bases, V lost 3 bases, and 9 bases had no gene match. This CDR3 is 15 amino acids long. The germline V gene encodes CDR1 DFQATT and CDR2 SNEGSKA (reference sequence). CDR3 protein: CSASYPSGVVDTQYF. The CDR3 DNA reads as TGCAGTGCTAGCTATCCTAGCGGGGTTGTAGATACGCAGTATTTT.

This clonotype has more than one count but fewer than ten. The rearrangement uses TRBV21-1 and TRBJ2-1; the DNA was not compared with TRBD2, the D call given in the table. The DNA end favors TRBJ2-7, so the J call may be wrong. TRBV21-1 is tagged as a pseudogene. The CDR3 runs to 15 residues. The CDR3 here is CASSPLRRTYNEQYF. CDR3 DNA sequence: TGTGCCAGCAGCCCACTCAGACGGACTTACAATGAGCAGTACTTC.

The chain combines TRBV4-3 with TRBJ1-2, with 7 positions matching TRBD1. The CDR3 has 15 amino acids. CDR1 and CDR2 from the germline V gene are LGHNA and YSLEER. V lost 4 bases, J lost 4 bases, and 9 bases stayed unmatched. The CDR3 sequence: CASSPTGTDGYGYTF. The CDR3 bases are TGCGCCAGCAGCCCCACCGGGACAGACGGCTATGGCTACACCTTC.

The chain recombines TRBV7-2 with TRBJ2-2; D gene unclear. From germline, CDR1 is SGHTA and CDR2 FQGNSA. V lost 5 bases to trimming and J lost 5 bases, with 15 bases between them. The CDR3 runs 15 residues. The CDR3 DNA is TGTGCCAGCAGCGTCGGTACCGAGAGAACCGGGGAGCTGTTTTTT. Amino acids: CASSVGTERTGELFF. The variable domain in full, completed from reference TRBV7-2 and TRBJ2-2, reads GAGVSQSPSNKVTEKGKDVELRCDPISGHTALYWYRQSLGQGLEFLIYFQGNSAPDKSGLPSDRFSAERTGGSVSTLTIQRTQQEDSAVYLCASSVGTERTGELFFGEGSRLTVL.

CDR3 region: CASSFDGGVGETQYF. In DNA form, the CDR3 reads TGCGCCAGCAGCTTCGACGGCGGGGTAGGGGAGACCCAGTACTTC. The genes are TRBV5-1 and TRBJ2-5; D might be TRBD2 (6 bases). CDR3 length: 15 amino acids. Germline CDR1 reads SGHRS; CDR2 reads YFSETQ. Trimming left V 2 bases short and J 5 bases short, with 16 bases between.

This clonotype was observed a few times. The chain has TRBV7-2 and TRBJ2-5, with 11 bases aligning to TRBD2. The junction had 11 bases not matched to a gene; V was cut back by 5 bases and J by 3 bases. The V gene's germline CDR1 is SGHTA and CDR2 FQGNSA. The CDR3 consists of 17 residues. The chain's CDR3 is CASSPRIAGGLKETQYF. The CDR3 region has the DNA TGTGCCAGCAGCCCCCGAATAGCGGGGGGGCTTAAAGAGACCCAGTACTTC.

The count of this clonotype is one. This chain links TRBV7-9 with TRBJ2-1; TRBD1 agrees at 7 bases. The CDR3 has 15 amino acids. V was pared by 1 base and J by 9 bases, with 9 bases of the junction left unmatched. Germline loops: CDR1 SEHNR, CDR2 FQNEAQ (reference sequence). In DNA form, the CDR3 reads TGTGCCAGCAGCTTAGTGGACAGGACATGGGTTGAGCAGTTCTTC. Encoded protein: CASSLVDRTWVEQFF.

The V call is TRBV3-1, the J call TRBJ2-5; D is uncertain. The CDR3 is made up of 16 amino acids. CDR1 is LGHDT and CDR2 is YNNKEL in the germline V gene (reference sequence). V was trimmed by 0 bases and J by 5 bases, leaving 16 bases between them. The CDR3 protein is CASSQEYKGNVETQYF. The CDR3 DNA follows: TGTGCCAGCAGCCAAGAATATAAAGGGAACGTGGAGACCCAGTACTTC.

V gene TRBV4-1 combines with J gene TRBJ2-5, with D unresolved. The germline V gene encodes CDR1 MGHRA and CDR2 YSYEKL. There are 13 residues in the CDR3. V lost 0 bases and J 6 bases, leaving 8 bases between the germline ends. The CDR3: CASSQDSRKTQYF. DNA of the CDR3: TGCGCCAGCAGCCAAGACAGTAGAAAGACCCAGTACTTC.

The chain is built from TRBV4-1 and TRBJ2-7; maybe TRBD2 (6 bases). Germline loops: CDR1 MGHRA, CDR2 YSYEKL. The CDR3 consists of 16 residues. The ends were cut back, 4 bases at V and 2 bases at J, with 18 bases in the middle. As DNA, the CDR3 is TGCGCCAGCAGCCCACGAGTTACGCGGGGAACCTACGAGCAGTACTTC. Translated, it gives CASSPRVTRGTYEQYF.

The rearrangement links TRBV29-1 to TRBJ1-2; D ambiguous. The germline CDR1 and CDR2 sequences are SQVTM and ANQGSEA. There are 13 residues in the CDR3. V lost 3 bases and J lost 6, with 14 bases in between. CDR3 amino acids: CSVDGQPLDGYTF. The CDR3 DNA sequence: TGCAGCGTTGATGGCCAGCCTCTAGATGGCTACACCTTC.

As for this clonotype: A much larger clone sits a single nucleotide away, making a read error possible. CDR3 residues: CASSLGNPGDVQYF. The CDR3 coding sequence is TGTGCCAGCAGCTTAGGGAATCCAGGGGACGTGCAGTACTTC. V usage is TRBV7-2 and J usage is TRBJ2-7; tentative D call: TRBD1 (6 bases). Trimming took off 1 base at V and 9 bases at J, with 16 bases between the two ends. The CDR3 spans 14 residues. Germline CDR1 and CDR2: SGHTA and FQGNSA.

The rearrangement uses TRBV5-1 and TRBJ2-1; D is uncertain. The CDR3 is made up of 16 amino acids. The germline V and J ends were trimmed by 0 bases and 2 bases, with 12 bases remaining between them. Germline CDR1 SGHRS, CDR2 YFSETQ. CDR3 region: CASSLDVGDAYNEQFF. The CDR3 DNA sequence: TGCGCCAGCAGCTTGGACGTCGGTGATGCCTACAATGAGCAGTTCTTC.

The chain uses TRBV20-1 and TRBJ1-3, with unresolved D. This CDR3 contains 14 residues. CDR1 is DFQATT and CDR2 is SNEGSKA in the germline V gene (reference sequence). V was cut by 2 bases and J by 1 base, with 9 bases left in between. The CDR3 region is CSARLGGSGNTIYF. The CDR3 DNA is TGCAGTGCTAGACTTGGCGGGTCTGGAAACACCATATATTTT.